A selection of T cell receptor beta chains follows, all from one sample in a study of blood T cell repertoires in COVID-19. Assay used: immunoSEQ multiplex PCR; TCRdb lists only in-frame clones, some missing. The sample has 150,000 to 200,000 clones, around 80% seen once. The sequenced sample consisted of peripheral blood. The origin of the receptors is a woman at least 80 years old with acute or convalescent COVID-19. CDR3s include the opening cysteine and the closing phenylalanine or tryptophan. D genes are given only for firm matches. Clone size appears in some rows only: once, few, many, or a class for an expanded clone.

CDR3 DNA: TGCGCCAGCGCAAGTCGGAGCGGGGGGGAGCAGTTCTTC
CDR3 protein: CASASRSGGEQFF
D gene: TRBD2
J gene: TRBJ2-1
clone size: -
V gene: TRBV5-1

CDR3 DNA: TGCGCCAGCAGTGAGGTAGCGGGAGGTATCACCGGGGAGCTGTTTTTT
CDR3 protein: CASSEVAGGITGELFF
D gene: TRBD2
J gene: TRBJ2-2
clone size: -
V gene: TRBV10-1

CDR3 DNA: TGTGCCAGCAGCTGGTCCTTGGAGGCCGGGGAGCTGTTTTTT
CDR3 protein: CASSWSLEAGELFF
D gene: -
J gene: TRBJ2-2
clone size: -
V gene: TRBV11-2

CDR3 DNA: TGTGCCAGCTCACCTCAATCAGGCCTTCACAATGAGCAGTTCTTC
CDR3 protein: CASSPQSGLHNEQFF
D gene: -
J gene: TRBJ2-1
clone size: -
V gene: TRBV18

CDR3 DNA: TGTGCCAGCAGTCCAAGTATTTTGTGGACTAGCGGGAAATACAATGAGCAGTTCTTC
CDR3 protein: CASSPSILWTSGKYNEQFF
D gene: TRBD2
J gene: TRBJ2-1
clone size: -
V gene: TRBV6-6

CDR3 DNA: TGTGCTAGTGGTTTGATACGACAGATTTATGGCTACACCTTC
CDR3 protein: CASGLIRQIYGYTF
D gene: -
J gene: TRBJ1-2
clone size: -
V gene: TRBV12-5

CDR3 DNA: TGTGCCAGCAGTTACTCGGCGGACAGGGGAGGAAATGAGCAGTTCTTC
CDR3 protein: CASSYSADRGGNEQFF
D gene: TRBD1
J gene: TRBJ2-1
clone size: -
V gene: TRBV6-5

CDR3 DNA: TGCAGCGTGACCAATTATCAGGCGACCGGGGAGCTGTTTTTT
CDR3 protein: CSVTNYQATGELFF
D gene: -
J gene: TRBJ2-2
clone size: -
V gene: TRBV29-1

CDR3 DNA: TGTGCCAGCAGTGCGACAGGGGGCGGGATGATCGAGCAGTACTTC
CDR3 protein: CASSATGGGMIEQYF
D gene: TRBD1
J gene: TRBJ2-7
clone size: many
V gene: TRBV27

CDR3 DNA: TGTGCCAGTAGTATCAGTTACGGAGAAGAGACCCAGTACTTC
CDR3 protein: CASSISYGEETQYF
D gene: -
J gene: TRBJ2-5
clone size: -
V gene: TRBV19

CDR3 DNA: TGCAGCGTGAAAATACAGGGCTACGAGCAGTACTTC
CDR3 protein: CSVKIQGYEQYF
D gene: -
J gene: TRBJ2-7
clone size: -
V gene: TRBV29-1

CDR3 DNA: TGTGCCAGCAGTTTATCGGGGGGACCGGGACGGACAATGAACACTGAAGCTTTCTTT
CDR3 protein: CASSLSGGPGRTMNTEAFF
D gene: -
J gene: TRBJ1-1
clone size: -
V gene: TRBV27

CDR3 DNA: TGTGCCAGCAGCCTCCCGGGACAGAGAGCCTACGAGCAGTACTTC
CDR3 protein: CASSLPGQRAYEQYF
D gene: TRBD1
J gene: TRBJ2-7
clone size: -
V gene: TRBV3-1/TRBV3-2

CDR3 DNA: TGTGCCAGCAGGACGGGACTAGCGGGAGTATTCTACAATGAGCAGTTCTTC
CDR3 protein: CASRTGLAGVFYNEQFF
D gene: TRBD2
J gene: TRBJ2-1
clone size: -
V gene: TRBV2

CDR3 DNA: TGTGCCAGTAGTATCGAGACAGGGGGCAGGGATGGAAACACCATATATTTT
CDR3 protein: CASSIETGGRDGNTIYF
D gene: TRBD1
J gene: TRBJ1-3
clone size: -
V gene: TRBV19

CDR3 DNA: TGTGCCATCAGTGAGTCTAGCGGGAGGGTATACAATGAGCAGTTCTTC
CDR3 protein: CAISESSGRVYNEQFF
D gene: TRBD2
J gene: TRBJ2-1
clone size: -
V gene: TRBV10-3

CDR3 DNA: TGTGCCAGCAGCCAGGGACTAGAGCAGTTCTTC
CDR3 protein: CASSQGLEQFF
D gene: TRBD2
J gene: TRBJ2-1
clone size: -
V gene: TRBV7-9

CDR3 DNA: TGCAGTGCTAGTATACTAGCGGGAGAGGGTGAGCAGTTCTTC
CDR3 protein: CSASILAGEGEQFF
D gene: TRBD2
J gene: TRBJ2-1
clone size: -
V gene: TRBV20-1

CDR3 DNA: TGTGCCAGCAGCCAAGGAACAGGGGGTCTACACTCACCCCTCCACTTT
CDR3 protein: CASSQGTGGLHSPLHF
D gene: TRBD1
J gene: TRBJ1-6
clone size: few
V gene: TRBV3-1/TRBV3-2

CDR3 DNA: TGTGCCAGCAGTTACGCCTCGGGGGGCGGTTCACCCCTCCACTTT
CDR3 protein: CASSYASGGGSPLHF
D gene: -
J gene: TRBJ1-6
clone size: -
V gene: TRBV6-5

CDR3 DNA: TGTGCCAGCAGTACCGCGACAGGGTCTCTCTATGGCTACACCTTC
CDR3 protein: CASSTATGSLYGYTF
D gene: TRBD1
J gene: TRBJ1-2
clone size: -
V gene: TRBV27

CDR3 DNA: TGTGCCAGCAGCTCAGGACTAGCGGGGGGTATCTACAATGAGCAGTTCTTC
CDR3 protein: CASSSGLAGGIYNEQFF
D gene: TRBD2
J gene: TRBJ2-1
clone size: -
V gene: TRBV7-2

CDR3 DNA: TGTGCCAGCAGCCCCCGGGCCAGGGGGCCCGTCAATGAGCAGTTCTTC
CDR3 protein: CASSPRARGPVNEQFF
D gene: TRBD1
J gene: TRBJ2-1
clone size: few
V gene: TRBV7-9

CDR3 DNA: TGTGCCAGCAGCTTGGTGGCGGTGATGAACACTGAAGCTTTCTTT
CDR3 protein: CASSLVAVMNTEAFF
D gene: -
J gene: TRBJ1-1
clone size: -
V gene: TRBV5-5

CDR3 DNA: TGTGCCAGCAGTTACCCAGGGGAGACCTATGGCTACACCTTC
CDR3 protein: CASSYPGETYGYTF
D gene: -
J gene: TRBJ1-2
clone size: once
V gene: TRBV28

CDR3 DNA: TGTGCCAGCAGGGCCGGACAGGGGCATGAAAAACTGTTTTTT
CDR3 protein: CASRAGQGHEKLFF
D gene: TRBD1
J gene: TRBJ1-4
clone size: -
V gene: TRBV6-5

CDR3 DNA: TGTGCCAGCAGCTTAGAATTAGCTCGGGAGCAGTTCTTC
CDR3 protein: CASSLELAREQFF
D gene: -
J gene: TRBJ2-1
clone size: -
V gene: TRBV7-9

CDR3 DNA: TGTGCCAGCAGTTCGAGCATGGGACTAGCAGTTTACGAGCAGTACTTC
CDR3 protein: CASSSSMGLAVYEQYF
D gene: TRBD2
J gene: TRBJ2-7
clone size: -
V gene: TRBV6-6

CDR3 DNA: TGCAGTGCTACACTAGCCTACGAGCAGTACTTC
CDR3 protein: CSATLAYEQYF
D gene: -
J gene: TRBJ2-7
clone size: -
V gene: TRBV20-1

CDR3 DNA: TGTGCCAGCAGCTTAGGGGGGGGGTTTGCAGATACGCAGTATTTT
CDR3 protein: CASSLGGGFADTQYF
D gene: TRBD2
J gene: TRBJ2-3
clone size: -
V gene: TRBV7-6

CDR3 DNA: TGTGCCAGCAGCCAAATGTTACAGGGAAACGAGCAGTACTTC
CDR3 protein: CASSQMLQGNEQYF
D gene: -
J gene: TRBJ2-7
clone size: -
V gene: TRBV3-1/TRBV3-2

CDR3 DNA: TGTGCCAGCAGTGAGGGGGGGCTGTCACCCCTCCACTTT
CDR3 protein: CASSEGGLSPLHF
D gene: -
J gene: TRBJ1-6
clone size: -
V gene: TRBV2

CDR3 DNA: TGTGCCAGCAGCTTCGGGACAGAGTACAATGAGCAGTTCTTC
CDR3 protein: CASSFGTEYNEQFF
D gene: TRBD1
J gene: TRBJ2-1
clone size: -
V gene: TRBV5-6

CDR3 DNA: TGTGCCAGCAGCCACCGGACAGGTCGGGGCGCCGGGGAGCTGTTTTTT
CDR3 protein: CASSHRTGRGAGELFF
D gene: TRBD1
J gene: TRBJ2-2
clone size: -
V gene: TRBV7-2

CDR3 DNA: TGTGCCAGCAGTTACTATCTTTTAAGGGACAGTTATCAGCCCCAGCATTTT
CDR3 protein: CASSYYLLRDSYQPQHF
D gene: TRBD1
J gene: TRBJ1-5
clone size: -
V gene: TRBV6-2/TRBV6-3

CDR3 DNA: TGTGCCAGCAGTCCCGACACTCGAAACACCATATATTTT
CDR3 protein: CASSPDTRNTIYF
D gene: -
J gene: TRBJ1-3
clone size: -
V gene: TRBV6-5

CDR3 DNA: TGCGCCAGCAGCTTGGCAGCAGGACCAAGACAGAGGGAGACCCAGTACTTC
CDR3 protein: CASSLAAGPRQRETQYF
D gene: -
J gene: TRBJ2-5
clone size: -
V gene: TRBV5-1

CDR3 DNA: TGTGCCAGCAGTCCTCGCGGAAGTGGAGCGGGAGATAACACCGGGGAGCTGTTTTTT
CDR3 protein: CASSPRGSGAGDNTGELFF
D gene: TRBD2
J gene: TRBJ2-2
clone size: -
V gene: TRBV27

CDR3 DNA: TGTGCCATCAGTGAGTCATTAGCAGTTAGCACAGATACGCAGTATTTT
CDR3 protein: CAISESLAVSTDTQYF
D gene: -
J gene: TRBJ2-3
clone size: -
V gene: TRBV10-3

CDR3 DNA: TGTGCCAGCAGCAAAGACGGGATCCAAGGGGATACGCAGTATTTT
CDR3 protein: CASSKDGIQGDTQYF
D gene: -
J gene: TRBJ2-3
clone size: -
V gene: TRBV7-9

CDR3 DNA: TGCGCCAGCAGCTCTTCCCCAGGTAATGAGCAGTTCTTC
CDR3 protein: CASSSSPGNEQFF
D gene: -
J gene: TRBJ2-1
clone size: -
V gene: TRBV5-1

CDR3 DNA: TGTGCTAGCAGCTTGGATAGCGCGAACACCGGGGAGCTGTTTTTT
CDR3 protein: CASSLDSANTGELFF
D gene: -
J gene: TRBJ2-2
clone size: once
V gene: TRBV7-7

CDR3 DNA: TGTGCCAGCAGCTTAACGGGGAGGCGCAATGAGCAGTTCTTC
CDR3 protein: CASSLTGRRNEQFF
D gene: -
J gene: TRBJ2-1
clone size: -
V gene: TRBV11-3

CDR3 DNA: TGTGCCAGCAGTTCCCCGACTAGCGGGAGATTCGAGCAGTACTTC
CDR3 protein: CASSSPTSGRFEQYF
D gene: TRBD2
J gene: TRBJ2-7
clone size: -
V gene: TRBV28

CDR3 DNA: TGTGCCAGTAGTATAGGACAGGGAGATACTGAAGCTTTCTTT
CDR3 protein: CASSIGQGDTEAFF
D gene: TRBD1
J gene: TRBJ1-1
clone size: -
V gene: TRBV19

CDR3 DNA: TGTGCCAGCAGTTCTCCCGGGACTAGCGGTTACAATGAGCAGTTCTTC
CDR3 protein: CASSSPGTSGYNEQFF
D gene: TRBD2
J gene: TRBJ2-1
clone size: -
V gene: TRBV28

CDR3 DNA: TGTGCCAGTAATCCTGGACAGGGGGCTGGCAATGAGCAGTTCTTC
CDR3 protein: CASNPGQGAGNEQFF
D gene: TRBD1
J gene: TRBJ2-1
clone size: -
V gene: TRBV10-3

CDR3 DNA: TGTGCCAGCAGTCAACAGGCTGCCTACGAGCAGTACTTC
CDR3 protein: CASSQQAAYEQYF
D gene: -
J gene: TRBJ2-7
clone size: -
V gene: TRBV6-5

CDR3 DNA: TGTGCCAGCAGCTTGCCTAGCGGGCGCACAGATACGCAGTATTTT
CDR3 protein: CASSLPSGRTDTQYF
D gene: TRBD2
J gene: TRBJ2-3
clone size: -
V gene: TRBV5-5